The 2 T cell receptor beta chains reported below all come from one sample, sequenced in a study of shared clonotypes between healthy human individuals. The protocol was immunoSEQ multiplex PCR, while the TCRdb copy is restricted to in-frame clones and leaves out a portion. The sample holds around 690,000 clones, roughly 87% seen once. Sequences were obtained from memory CD8+ T cells from PBMCs. Subset here: CD45RO+ cells pooled with CCR7-negative TemRA cells. The receptors stem from a man younger than 30 in good health. Some clones in this sample may be carry-over from other donors' samples.

V gene TRBV27 combines with J gene TRBJ2-3, with TRBD2 identical over 7 bases. Germline assignment: CDR1 MNHEY and CDR2 SMNVEV (reference sequence). The CDR3 is made up of 17 amino acids. The V segment lost 3 bases and the J segment 4 bases; nucleotides outside the gene matches: 13. In nucleotides, the CDR3 is TGTGCCAGCAGTTTTCTAGGGAGGTCTAGCGGCTCAGATACGCAGTATTTT. This sequence encodes CASSFLGRSSGSDTQYF.

The chain combines TRBV28 with TRBJ1-5; D unresolved. The CDR3 extends over 15 amino acids. Trimming removed 2 bases from V and 5 bases from J, with 13 bases in between. Germline-derived CDR1 and CDR2 are MDHEN and SYDVKM. CDR3 amino acids: CASSLTSRKDQPQHF. CDR3 in DNA: TGTGCCAGCAGTTTAACTTCCCGAAAGGATCAGCCCCAGCATTTT.